This TCR beta chain was obtained from a study of blood T cell repertoires in COVID-19. Method: immunoSEQ multiplex PCR; TCRdb's copy keeps in-frame clones and lacks some. The sample carries roughly 100,000 clones, 80% to 90% recorded once. The V gene's germline CDR1 is SQVTM and CDR2 ANQGSEA. The CDR3 loop spans 12 amino acids. V was cut by 6 bases and J by 5 bases, with 10 bases left in between. Sequenced sample: peripheral blood. The chain carries TRBV29-1 and TRBJ2-2; no definite D call. The receptor was isolated from a human donor with COVID-19, enrolled during active disease. The donor label of this sample is uncertain. CDR3 sequence: CSVAPGTGELFF. CDR3 DNA: TGCAGCGTGGCCCCCGGGACCGGGGAGCTGTTTTTT.